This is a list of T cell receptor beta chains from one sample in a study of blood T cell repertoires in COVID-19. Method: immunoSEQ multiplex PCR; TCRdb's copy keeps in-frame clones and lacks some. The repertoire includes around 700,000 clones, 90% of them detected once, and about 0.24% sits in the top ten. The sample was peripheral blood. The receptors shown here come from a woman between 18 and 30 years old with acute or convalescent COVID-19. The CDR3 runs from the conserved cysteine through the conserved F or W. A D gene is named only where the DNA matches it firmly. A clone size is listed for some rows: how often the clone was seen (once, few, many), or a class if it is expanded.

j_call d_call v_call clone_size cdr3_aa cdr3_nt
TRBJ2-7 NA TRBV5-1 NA CASSLSGASSYEQYF TGCGCCAGCAGCTTGTCTGGGGCGAGCTCCTACGAGCAGTACTTC
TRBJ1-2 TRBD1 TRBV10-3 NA CAISEDRGIDYGYTF TGTGCCATCAGTGAGGACAGGGGCATTGACTATGGCTACACCTTC
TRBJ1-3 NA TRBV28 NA CASSTPERLGGNTIYF TGTGCCAGCAGTACCCCGGAGCGTCTAGGTGGAAACACCATATATTTT
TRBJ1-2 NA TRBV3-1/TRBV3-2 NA CASSPLSTNYGYTF TGTGCCAGCAGCCCACTTTCCACTAACTATGGCTACACCTTC
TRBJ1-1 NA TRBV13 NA CASSSGVMSAEAFF TGTGCCAGCAGTTCAGGGGTAATGAGCGCTGAAGCTTTCTTT
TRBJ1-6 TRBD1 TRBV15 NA CATSRKGAQYSPLHF TGTGCCACCAGCAGAAAGGGGGCTCAGTATTCACCCCTCCACTTT
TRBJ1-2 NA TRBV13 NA CASSQGRVGGYTF TGTGCCAGCAGCCAGGGGAGGGTAGGTGGCTACACCTTC
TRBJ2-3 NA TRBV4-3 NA CASSPLMIEGTDTQYF TGCGCCAGCAGCCCATTGATGATAGAAGGCACAGATACGCAGTATTTT
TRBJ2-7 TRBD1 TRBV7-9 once CANSPTGSYEQYF TGTGCCAACAGCCCGACAGGGAGCTACGAGCAGTACTTC
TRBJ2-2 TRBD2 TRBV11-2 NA CASSLSGGFTGELFF TGTGCCAGCAGCTTAAGCGGGGGGTTTACCGGGGAGCTGTTTTTT
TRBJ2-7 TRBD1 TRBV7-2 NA CASSHNRGQGEQYF TGTGCCAGCAGCCATAACAGGGGGCAGGGCGAGCAGTACTTC
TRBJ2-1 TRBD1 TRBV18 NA CASSPLRQGTNEQFF TGTGCCAGCTCACCGCTCCGACAGGGTACAAATGAGCAGTTCTTC
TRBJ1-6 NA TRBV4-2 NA CASSQYRERSPLHF TGTGCCAGCAGCCAATACAGGGAGAGATCACCCCTCCACTTT
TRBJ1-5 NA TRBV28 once CASSVGGQPQHF TGTGCCAGCAGTGTGGGAGGTCAGCCCCAGCATTTT
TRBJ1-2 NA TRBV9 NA CASSGLDRSRDYGYTF TGTGCCAGCAGCGGACTTGACAGGTCGCGAGACTATGGCTACACCTTC
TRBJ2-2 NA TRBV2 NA CASAQARANTGELFF TGTGCCAGCGCTCAGGCCCGCGCGAACACCGGGGAGCTGTTTTTT
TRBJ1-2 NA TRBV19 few CASSIVWDTKLNYGYTF TGTGCCAGTAGTATAGTATGGGACACTAAACTTAACTATGGCTACACCTTC
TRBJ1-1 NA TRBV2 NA CASSEGGEGAFF TGTGCCAGCAGTGAAGGGGGGGAAGGTGCTTTCTTT
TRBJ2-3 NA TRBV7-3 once CASRTQGTDTQYF TGTGCCAGCAGGACCCAGGGGACAGATACGCAGTATTTT
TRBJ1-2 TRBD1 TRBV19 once CASSSIGQGGYGYTF TGTGCCAGTAGTTCGATTGGACAGGGAGGCTATGGCTACACCTTC
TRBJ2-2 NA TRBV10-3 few CAISRLENTGELFF TGTGCCATCAGCCGACTAGAAAACACCGGGGAGCTGTTTTTT
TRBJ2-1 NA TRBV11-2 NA CASSSMGQGQFF TGTGCCAGCAGCTCGATGGGACAAGGGCAGTTCTTC
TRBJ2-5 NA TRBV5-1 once CASSLQGSETQYF TGCGCCAGCAGCTTACAGGGATCGGAGACCCAGTACTTC
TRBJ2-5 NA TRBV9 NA CASSPRREETQYF TGTGCCAGCAGCCCAAGGCGGGAAGAGACCCAGTACTTC
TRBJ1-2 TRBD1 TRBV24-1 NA CATSQGARYGYTF TGTGCCACCAGTCAGGGGGCGCGATATGGCTACACCTTC
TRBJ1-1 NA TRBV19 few CASSTIPTGMNTEAFF TGTGCCAGTAGTACCATCCCGACAGGAATGAACACTGAAGCTTTCTTT
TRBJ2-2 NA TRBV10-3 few CAISGPTGELFF TGTGCCATCTCAGGGCCGACCGGGGAGCTGTTTTTT
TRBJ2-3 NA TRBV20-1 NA CSASLFSRTDTQYF TGCAGTGCTAGTTTGTTTAGCCGCACAGATACGCAGTATTTT
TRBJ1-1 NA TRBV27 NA CASDLTENRILRNTEAFF TGTGCCAGCGATTTAACTGAGAACCGTATCCTCCGGAACACTGAAGCTTTCTTT
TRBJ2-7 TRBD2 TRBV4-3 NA CASSLRTSGEDEQYF TGCGCCAGCAGTCTAAGGACTAGCGGGGAGGACGAGCAGTACTTC
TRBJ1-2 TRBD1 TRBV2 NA CASSSAGGNYGYTF TGTGCCAGCAGTTCCGCAGGGGGAAACTATGGCTACACCTTC
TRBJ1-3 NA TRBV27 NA CASSKGHLSGNTIYF TGTGCCAGCAGCAAGGGACATCTCTCTGGAAACACCATATATTTT
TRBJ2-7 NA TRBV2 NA CASSDSYLSYEQYF TGTGCCAGCAGTGATAGCTACCTCTCCTACGAGCAGTACTTC
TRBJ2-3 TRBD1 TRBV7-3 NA CASSLGQVDTQYF TGTGCCAGCAGCTTAGGACAGGTAGATACGCAGTATTTT
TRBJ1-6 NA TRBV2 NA CASSEARSPLSSPLHF TGTGCCAGCAGTGAAGCGCGAAGCCCCCTTAGTTCACCCCTCCACTTT
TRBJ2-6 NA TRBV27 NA CASSPEGSSGANVLTF TGTGCCAGCAGCCCCGAGGGCAGCTCTGGGGCCAACGTCCTGACTTTC
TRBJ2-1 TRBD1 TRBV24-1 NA CATSDRQGRYLDEQFF TGTGCCACCAGTGACAGACAGGGGCGATATTTGGATGAGCAGTTCTTC
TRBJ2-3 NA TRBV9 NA CASSASATSTDTQYF TGTGCCAGCAGCGCTAGCGCCACTAGCACAGATACGCAGTATTTT
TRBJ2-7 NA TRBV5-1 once CASSWEGVNPYEQYF TGCGCCAGCAGCTGGGAGGGGGTGAACCCCTACGAGCAGTACTTC
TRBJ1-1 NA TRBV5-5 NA CASSPLRRGMNTEAFF TGTGCCAGCAGCCCACTCCGGAGGGGAATGAACACTGAAGCTTTCTTT
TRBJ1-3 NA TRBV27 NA CASRGLGVGTGNTIYF TGTGCCAGCAGAGGATTAGGGGTAGGCACTGGAAACACCATATATTTT
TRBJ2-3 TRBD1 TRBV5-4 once CASSPRGLPTDTQYF TGTGCCAGCAGCCCCAGGGGGCTCCCGACAGATACGCAGTATTTT
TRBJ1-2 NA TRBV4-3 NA CASSQVESVSGGYTF TGCGCCAGCAGCCAAGTTGAGAGTGTTTCCGGGGGCTACACCTTC
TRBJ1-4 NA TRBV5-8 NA CASSLEPLEKLFF TGTGCCAGCAGCTTGGAGCCACTAGAAAAACTGTTTTTT
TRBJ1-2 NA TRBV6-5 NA CASRTDSYGYTF TGTGCCAGCAGGACGGACTCCTATGGCTACACCTTC